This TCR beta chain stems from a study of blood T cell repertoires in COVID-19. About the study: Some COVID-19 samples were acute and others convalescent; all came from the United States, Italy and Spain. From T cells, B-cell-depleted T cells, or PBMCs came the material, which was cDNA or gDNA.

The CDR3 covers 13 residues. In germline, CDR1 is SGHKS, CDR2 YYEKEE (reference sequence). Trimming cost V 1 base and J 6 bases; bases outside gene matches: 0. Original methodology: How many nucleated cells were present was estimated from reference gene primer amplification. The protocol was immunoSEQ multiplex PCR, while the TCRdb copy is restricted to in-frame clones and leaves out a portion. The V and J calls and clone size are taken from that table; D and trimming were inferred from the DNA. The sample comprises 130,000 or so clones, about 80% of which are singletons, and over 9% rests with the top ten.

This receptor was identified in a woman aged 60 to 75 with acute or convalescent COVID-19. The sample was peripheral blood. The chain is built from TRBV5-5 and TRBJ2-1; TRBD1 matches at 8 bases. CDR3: CASSLTGGNEQFF. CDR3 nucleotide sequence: TGTGCCAGCAGCTTGACAGGGGGCAATGAGCAGTTCTTC.